This T cell receptor beta chain is from a study of blood T cell repertoires in COVID-19. Study overall: Acute and convalescent COVID-19 samples came from the United States, Italy and Spain. T cells, B-cell-depleted T cells, or PBMCs provided the cDNA or gDNA that served as material.

Authors' methods: Amplifying reference gene primers gave estimates of nucleated cell counts. Only in-frame clones appear in the TCRdb table, and some are missing; sequencing was by immunoSEQ multiplex PCR. Clone size and the V and J calls come from that table; the DNA yielded D and trimming. The data contain about 270,000 clones, about 87% of them singletons. With 1 base clipped from V and 4 bases from J, the junction kept 13 bases outside the gene matches. Germline CDR1 is SGDLS and CDR2 is YYNGEE. The CDR3 is made up of 18 amino acids. The TCR was taken from a man in his sixties who had recovered from COVID-19. The sample taken for sequencing was peripheral blood. The V call is TRBV9, the J call TRBJ1-2, with 10 bases identical to TRBD1. CDR3 sequence: CASSVNRDRGRYGYGYTF. CDR3 bases: TGTGCCAGCAGCGTAAACCGGGACAGGGGACGTTATGGCTATGGCTACACCTTC.